The T cell receptor (beta chain) under discussion was sequenced for a study of blood T cell repertoires in COVID-19. V dropped 5 bases and J dropped 6 bases, with 16 bases sitting between them. Germline lookup yields CDR1 GTSNPN and CDR2 SVGIG (reference sequence). The CDR3 runs to 13 residues. TCRdb keeps only in-frame clones here, not all; method: immunoSEQ multiplex PCR. This sample has about 500,000 clones, with about 85% found just once. Those enrolled, adults aged roughly 18 to 89 years, came from roughly 23 US areas. V gene TRBV30 combines with J gene TRBJ1-1; D is undetermined. The sequencing input was PBMCs or T cells enriched from blood (not recorded which). The receptor comes from a woman between 18 and 30 years old who had recovered from COVID-19. Here the CDR3 DNA reads TGTGCCTGGGGGAGTGGGCTTAACGCTGAAGCTTTCTTT. It encodes CAWGSGLNAEAFF.